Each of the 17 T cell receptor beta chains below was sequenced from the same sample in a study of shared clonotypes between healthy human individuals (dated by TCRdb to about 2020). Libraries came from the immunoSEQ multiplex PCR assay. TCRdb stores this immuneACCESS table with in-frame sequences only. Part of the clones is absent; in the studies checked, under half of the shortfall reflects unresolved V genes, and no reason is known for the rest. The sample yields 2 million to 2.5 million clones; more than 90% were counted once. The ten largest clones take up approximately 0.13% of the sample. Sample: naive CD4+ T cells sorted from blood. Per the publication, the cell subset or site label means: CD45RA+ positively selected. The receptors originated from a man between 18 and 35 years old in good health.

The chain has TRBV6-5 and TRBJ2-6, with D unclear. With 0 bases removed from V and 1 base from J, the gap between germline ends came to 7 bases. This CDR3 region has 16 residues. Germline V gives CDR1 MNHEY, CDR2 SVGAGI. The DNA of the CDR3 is TGTGCCAGCAGTTACTCTTTGGCTTCTGGGGCCAACGTCCTGACTTTC. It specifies CASSYSLASGANVLTF.

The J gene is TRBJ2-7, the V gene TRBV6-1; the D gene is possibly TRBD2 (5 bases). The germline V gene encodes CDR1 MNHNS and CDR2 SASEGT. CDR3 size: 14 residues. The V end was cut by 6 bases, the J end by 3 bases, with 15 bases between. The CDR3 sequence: CASSRGSPVYEQYF. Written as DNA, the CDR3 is TGTGCCAGCAGCCGGGGATCCCCCGTCTACGAGCAGTACTTC.

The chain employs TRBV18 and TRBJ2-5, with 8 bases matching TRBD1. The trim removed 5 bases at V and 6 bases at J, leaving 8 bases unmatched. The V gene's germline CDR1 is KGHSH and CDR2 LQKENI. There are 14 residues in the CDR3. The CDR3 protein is CASSESTGVKTQYF. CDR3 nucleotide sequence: TGTGCCAGCTCAGAATCGACAGGGGTAAAGACCCAGTACTTC.

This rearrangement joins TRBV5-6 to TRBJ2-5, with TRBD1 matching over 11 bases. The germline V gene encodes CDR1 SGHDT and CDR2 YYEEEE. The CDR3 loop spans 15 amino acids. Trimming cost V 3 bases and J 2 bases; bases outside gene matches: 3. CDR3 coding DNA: TGTGCCAGCAGCTGGGGGGACAGGGGGCAAGAGACCCAGTACTTC. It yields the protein CASSWGDRGQETQYF.

The CDR3 DNA follows: TGCAGCGTTGAAAGGGACAGGGGGGTTGAGCAGTTCTTC. Translation: CSVERDRGVEQFF. This sequence joins TRBV29-1 and TRBJ2-1, with 11 bases that match TRBD1. Germline V gene lookup returns CDR1 SQVTM and CDR2 ANQGSEA. This CDR3 comprises 13 residues. Trimming took 2 bases from V and 9 from J; bases not matched to a gene: 3.

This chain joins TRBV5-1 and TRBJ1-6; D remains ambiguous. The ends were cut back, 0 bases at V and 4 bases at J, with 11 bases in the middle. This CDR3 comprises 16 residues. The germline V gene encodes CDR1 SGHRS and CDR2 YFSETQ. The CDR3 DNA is TGCGCCAGCAGCTTGGAAGGAACCCAGTATAATTCACCCCTCCACTTT. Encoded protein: CASSLEGTQYNSPLHF.

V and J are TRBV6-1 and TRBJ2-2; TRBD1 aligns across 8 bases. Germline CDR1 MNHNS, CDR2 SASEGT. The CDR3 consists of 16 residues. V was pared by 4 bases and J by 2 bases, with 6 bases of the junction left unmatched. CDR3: CASSVPGTGNTGELFF. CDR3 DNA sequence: TGTGCCAGCAGTGTACCCGGGACAGGCAACACCGGGGAGCTGTTTTTT.

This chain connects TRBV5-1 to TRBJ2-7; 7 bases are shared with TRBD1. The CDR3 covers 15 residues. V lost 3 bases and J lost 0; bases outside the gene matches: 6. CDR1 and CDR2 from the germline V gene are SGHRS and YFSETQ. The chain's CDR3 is CASSSGQAISYEQYF. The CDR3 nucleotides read TGCGCCAGCAGCTCCGGACAGGCTATCTCCTACGAGCAGTACTTC.

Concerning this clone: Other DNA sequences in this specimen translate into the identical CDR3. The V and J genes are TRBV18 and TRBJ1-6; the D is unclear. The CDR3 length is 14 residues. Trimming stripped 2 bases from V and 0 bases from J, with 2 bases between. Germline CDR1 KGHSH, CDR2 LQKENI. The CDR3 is CASSPSSYNSPLHF. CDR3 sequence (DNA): TGTGCCAGCTCACCAAGCTCCTATAATTCACCCCTCCACTTT.

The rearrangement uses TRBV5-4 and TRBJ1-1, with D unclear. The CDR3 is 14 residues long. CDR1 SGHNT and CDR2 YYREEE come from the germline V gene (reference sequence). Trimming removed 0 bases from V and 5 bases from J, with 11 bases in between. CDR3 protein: CASSLGPSKTEAFF. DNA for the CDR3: TGTGCCAGCAGCTTGGGTCCATCTAAGACTGAAGCTTTCTTT.

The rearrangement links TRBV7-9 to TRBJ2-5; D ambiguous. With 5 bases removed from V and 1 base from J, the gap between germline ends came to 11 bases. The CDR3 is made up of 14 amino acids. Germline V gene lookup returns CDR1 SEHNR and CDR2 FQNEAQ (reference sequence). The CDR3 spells CASSRSGLQETQYF. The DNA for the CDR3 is TGTGCCAGCAGCCGTTCCGGCCTCCAAGAGACCCAGTACTTC.

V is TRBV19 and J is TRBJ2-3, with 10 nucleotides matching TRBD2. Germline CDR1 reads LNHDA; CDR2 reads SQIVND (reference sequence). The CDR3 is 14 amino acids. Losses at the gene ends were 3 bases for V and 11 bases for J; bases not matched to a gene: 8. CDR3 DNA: TGTGCCAGTAGTATGTCGCAGCGGGGGGGGAGGCAGTATTTT. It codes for CASSMSQRGGRQYF.

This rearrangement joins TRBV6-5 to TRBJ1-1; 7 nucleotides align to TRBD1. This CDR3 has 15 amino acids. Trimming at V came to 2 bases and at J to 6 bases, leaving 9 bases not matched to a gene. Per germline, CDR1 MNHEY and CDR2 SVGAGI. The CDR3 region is CASSYAYRGSAEAFF. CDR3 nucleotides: TGTGCCAGCAGTTACGCGTACAGGGGAAGCGCTGAAGCTTTCTTT.

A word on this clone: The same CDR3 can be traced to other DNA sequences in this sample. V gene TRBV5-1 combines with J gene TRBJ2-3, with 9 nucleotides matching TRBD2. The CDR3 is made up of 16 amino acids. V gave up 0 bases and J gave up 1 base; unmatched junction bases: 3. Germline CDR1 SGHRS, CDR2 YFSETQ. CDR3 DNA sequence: TGCGCCAGCAGCTTGGGAGTAGCGGGGGGCACAGATACGCAGTATTTT. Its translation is CASSLGVAGGTDTQYF.

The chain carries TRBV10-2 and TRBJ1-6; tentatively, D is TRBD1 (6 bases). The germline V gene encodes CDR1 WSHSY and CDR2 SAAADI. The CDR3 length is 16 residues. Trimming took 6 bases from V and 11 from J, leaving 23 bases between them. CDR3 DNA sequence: TGCGCCAGCAGCTTAATATTCACAGGGAGTAAGCCACCCCTCCACTTT. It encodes CASSLIFTGSKPPLHF.

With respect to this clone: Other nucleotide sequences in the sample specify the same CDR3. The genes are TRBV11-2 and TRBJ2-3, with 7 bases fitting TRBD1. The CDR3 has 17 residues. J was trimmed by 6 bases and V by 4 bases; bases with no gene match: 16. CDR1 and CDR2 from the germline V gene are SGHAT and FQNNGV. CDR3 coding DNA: TGTGCCAGCAGCTCTCTCCTGACAGGGTTGAGAATGGATACGCAGTATTTT. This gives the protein CASSSLLTGLRMDTQYF.

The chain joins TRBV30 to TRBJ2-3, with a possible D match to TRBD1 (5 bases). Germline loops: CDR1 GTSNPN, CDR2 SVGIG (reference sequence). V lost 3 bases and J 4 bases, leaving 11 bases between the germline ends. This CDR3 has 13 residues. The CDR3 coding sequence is TGTGCCTGGAGAGTCAGGGCCGCAGATACGCAGTATTTT. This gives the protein CAWRVRAADTQYF.